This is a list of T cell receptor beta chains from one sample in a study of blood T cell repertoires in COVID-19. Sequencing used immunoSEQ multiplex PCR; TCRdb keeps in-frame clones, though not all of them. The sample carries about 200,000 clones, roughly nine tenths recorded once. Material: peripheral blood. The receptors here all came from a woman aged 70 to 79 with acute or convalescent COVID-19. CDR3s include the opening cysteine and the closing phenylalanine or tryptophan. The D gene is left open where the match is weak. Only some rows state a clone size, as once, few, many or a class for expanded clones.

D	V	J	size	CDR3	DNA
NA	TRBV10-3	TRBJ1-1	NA	CAISDLSGVTEAFF	TGTGCCATCAGTGATTTAAGTGGAGTCACTGAAGCTTTCTTT
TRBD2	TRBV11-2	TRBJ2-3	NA	CASSLGLAVDTQYF	TGTGCCAGCAGCCTGGGACTAGCGGTGGATACGCAGTATTTT
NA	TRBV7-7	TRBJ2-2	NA	CASSFVESGELFF	TGTGCTAGCAGCTTTGTAGAATCCGGGGAGCTGTTTTTT
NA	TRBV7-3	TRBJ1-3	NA	CASSSGSGNTIYF	TGTGCCAGCAGCTCGGGCTCTGGAAACACCATATATTTT
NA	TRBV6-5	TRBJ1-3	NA	CASSYSTAAGNTIYF	TGTGCCAGCAGTTACTCGACGGCGGCTGGAAACACCATATATTTT
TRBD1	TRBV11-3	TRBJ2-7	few	CASSSYQTGRGYEQYF	TGTGCCAGCAGCTCCTACCAGACAGGGAGAGGCTACGAGCAGTACTTC
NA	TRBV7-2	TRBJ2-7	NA	CASSLASEKVIEQYF	TGTGCCAGCAGCTTAGCGTCTGAGAAAGTTATCGAGCAGTACTTC
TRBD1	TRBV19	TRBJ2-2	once	CASRYPDRVNTGELFF	TGTGCCAGTAGGTACCCAGACAGGGTGAACACCGGGGAGCTGTTTTTT
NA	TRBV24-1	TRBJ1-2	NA	CATSDVDSNYGYTF	TGTGCCACCAGTGATGTGGACAGTAACTATGGCTACACCTTC
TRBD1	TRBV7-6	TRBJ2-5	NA	CASSLWDRGLETQYF	TGTGCCAGCAGCTTGTGGGACAGAGGTTTGGAGACCCAGTACTTC
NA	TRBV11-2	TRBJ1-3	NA	CASRRLGRTRGNTIYF	TGTGCCAGCAGACGATTAGGGAGGACCCGGGGAAACACCATATATTTT
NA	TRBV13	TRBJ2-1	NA	CASSSLRETEQFF	TGTGCCAGCAGCTCCTTGCGGGAAACTGAGCAGTTCTTC
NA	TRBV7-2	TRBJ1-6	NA	CASSLAPRSPLHF	TGTGCCAGCAGCTTAGCCCCTAGATCACCCCTCCACTTT
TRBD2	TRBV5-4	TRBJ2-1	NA	CASSFLAGGWGEQFF	TGTGCCAGCAGCTTTCTAGCGGGGGGCTGGGGTGAGCAGTTCTTC
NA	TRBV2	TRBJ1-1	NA	CASRVRTSEAFF	TGTGCCAGCAGAGTCCGGACAAGTGAAGCTTTCTTT
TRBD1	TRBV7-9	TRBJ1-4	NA	CASSDRDRGEKLFF	TGTGCCAGCAGCGACCGGGACAGGGGAGAAAAACTGTTTTTT
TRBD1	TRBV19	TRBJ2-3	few	CASSMMGTGGGTDTQYF	TGTGCCAGTAGTATGATGGGGACAGGGGGCGGCACAGATACGCAGTATTTT
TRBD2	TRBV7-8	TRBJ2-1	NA	CASRVAGGPSSYNEQFF	TGTGCCAGCAGAGTAGCGGGGGGGCCCAGCTCCTACAATGAGCAGTTCTTC
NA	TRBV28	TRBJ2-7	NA	CASSLRTYEQYF	TGTGCCAGCAGTTTAAGGACATACGAGCAGTACTTC
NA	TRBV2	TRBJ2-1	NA	CASNRRGSGSSYNEQFF	TGTGCCAGCAATCGAAGGGGTAGCGGAAGCTCCTACAATGAGCAGTTCTTC
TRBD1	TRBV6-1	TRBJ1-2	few	CASSENRGYGYTF	TGTGCCAGCAGTGAAAACAGGGGCTATGGCTACACCTTC
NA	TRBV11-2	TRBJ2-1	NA	CASSLGRLHEQFF	TGTGCCAGCAGCTTAGGGCGGCTCCATGAGCAGTTCTTC
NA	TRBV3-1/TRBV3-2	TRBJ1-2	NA	CASSQGGRVDGYTF	TGTGCCAGCAGCCAAGGGGGCAGGGTAGATGGCTACACCTTC
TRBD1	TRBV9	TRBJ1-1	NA	CASSVRAGGNTEAFF	TGTGCCAGCAGCGTAAGGGCAGGGGGGAACACTGAAGCTTTCTTT
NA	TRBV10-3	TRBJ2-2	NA	CATAGGGGTGELFF	TGTGCCACGGCTGGGGGAGGGGGCACCGGGGAGCTGTTTTTT